The 7 T cell receptor beta chains reported below all come from one sample, sequenced in a study of T-cell reconstitution after alpha-beta-depleted transplantation in children. Preparation of the TCRbeta library used unique molecular identifiers. TCRdb called the PCR reads again in MiXCR, with one record for every CDR3 protein. The sample includes about 440,000 distinct CDR3 sequences, around 46% seen only once; the top ten take 27%. The source material was PBMCs, sampled before TCRalphabeta/CD19-depleted stem cell transplant. The receptors shown here come from a girl aged 2 to 10 with aplastic anemia, due to receive a stem cell transplant.

This clonotype was detected a few times. J is TRBJ1-3 and V is TRBV4-2, with TRBD1 as a possible D gene (5 bases). The germline CDR1 and CDR2 sequences are LGHNA and YNFKEQ. The V gene lost 4 bases and the J gene lost 0 bases, with 16 bases spanning the gap. This CDR3 has 17 residues. The CDR3 DNA follows: TGTGCCAGCAGCCCGCCGTCCGGGACCCCCTCTGGAAACACCATATATTTT. Amino acid sequence: CASSPPSGTPSGNTIYF.

The chain recombines TRBV5-5 with TRBJ2-5; D perhaps matches TRBD2 (7 bases). V was pared by 0 bases and J by 5 bases, with 20 bases between. The CDR3 extends over 17 amino acids. The germline V gene encodes CDR1 SGHKS and CDR2 YYEKEE (reference sequence). The CDR3 DNA reads as TGTGCCAGCAGCTTGGAACTAGCGCTACGGAGGGGGGAGACCCAGTACTTC. Its protein product is CASSLELALRRGETQYF.

This clonotype turned up a few times. CDR3 sequence: CASSSLAGGFTDTQYF. CDR3 nucleotide sequence: TGTGCCAGCAGCTCTTTAGCGGGGGGGTTCACAGATACGCAGTATTTT. This chain links TRBV5-4 with TRBJ2-3; 11 bases match TRBD2. The CDR3 is made up of 16 amino acids. V lost 3 bases, J lost 2 bases, and 5 bases stayed unmatched. The germline gives CDR1 SGHNT, CDR2 YYREEE (reference sequence).

The chain recombines TRBV10-3 with TRBJ2-3; 8 bases match TRBD2. Per germline, CDR1 ENHRY and CDR2 SYGVKD. After removal of 2 bases from V and 5 bases from J, the junction contained 3 bases not matched to a gene. The length of the CDR3 is 14 residues. The CDR3 reads CAISERGGRDTQYF. DNA of the CDR3: TGTGCCATCAGTGAGCGGGGGGGCCGAGATACGCAGTATTTT.

V is TRBV12-3 or TRBV12-4 and J is TRBJ2-3; 8 bases are a match to TRBD2. This CDR3 spans 15 amino acids. Trimming removed 6 bases from V and 3 bases from J; junction bases left unmatched: 8. The CDR3 loop is CASSSRGAGTDTQYF. The CDR3 bases are TGTGCCAGCAGCTCGCGGGGGGCGGGTACAGATACGCAGTATTTT.

The chain links TRBV20-1 to TRBJ2-2; weak D call: TRBD2 (6 bases). Deletions cut 5 bases from V and 4 bases from J, with 14 bases between. The CDR3 is made up of 14 amino acids. The germline V gene encodes CDR1 DFQATT and CDR2 SNEGSKA (reference sequence). This CDR3 is CSAGHAGSTGELFF. Here the CDR3 DNA reads TGCAGTGCTGGACACGCCGGGAGCACCGGGGAGCTGTTTTTT.

V gene TRBV6-5 combines with J gene TRBJ1-3; tentatively, D is TRBD1 (6 bases). V was pared by 0 bases and J by 5 bases, with 8 bases between. The CDR3 contains 14 residues. Germline loops: CDR1 MNHEY, CDR2 SVGAGI. The CDR3 nucleotides are TGTGCCAGCAGTTACTCGACAGGCAGAAACACCATATATTTT. It codes for CASSYSTGRNTIYF.